The present entry profiles one T cell receptor beta chain with its context. The antigen is undetermined. Noted time point: patch test 1, 2 weeks after DPC sensitization. Regarding treatment: therapeutic diphenylcyclopropenone sensitization with weekly scalp DPC. This sample was taken from a study of human T cells and chemical hapten exposure. Study observations and caveats: As the donors had alopecia, their immune response may differ from healthy people's.

TCRdb re-derived calls from the RACE reads in MiXCR, one entry per CDR3 protein. The table lists around 380,000 distinct CDR3 sequences, 4.8% of them singletons, with around 2% in the top ten. The material sequenced was whole blood, taken in connection with sensitization to the hapten diphenylcyclopropenone (DPC). This clonotype originated in a woman aged 45-65 years with alopecia areata. Some clones in this sample may be carry-over from other donors' samples.

For the CDR3, the DNA is TGTGCCAGCACCCCAGGGCCGGGGAGTTCACCCCTCCACTTT. It encodes CASTPGPGSSPLHF. V usage is TRBV6-1 and J usage is TRBJ1-6; D might be TRBD1 (5 bases). Germline CDR1 is MNHNS and CDR2 is SASEGT. There are 14 residues in the CDR3. Trimming stripped 7 bases from V and 9 bases from J, with 16 bases between.